The rows below give T cell receptor beta chains drawn from one sample of a study of T cells in Graves' hyperthyroidism and ophthalmopathy. In TCRdb, the multiplex PCR reads were re-called with MiXCR into one record per CDR3 protein. The sample yields about 290,000 distinct CDR3 sequences, roughly an eighth seen once. The source material was blood. These receptors originate from a woman aged 40-49 years with Graves' hyperthyroidism. CDR3s include the opening cysteine and the closing phenylalanine or tryptophan. A D gene is named only where the DNA matches it firmly. Only some rows state a clone size, as once, few, many or a class for expanded clones.

v_gene	d_gene	abundance	j_gene	CDR3nt	CDR3aa
TRBV4-1	NA	NA	TRBJ2-4	TGCGCCAGCAGCCAAGGAAGATCGGACATTCAGTACTTC	CASSQGRSDIQYF
TRBV20-1	NA	few	TRBJ1-6	TGCAGTGCTAGAGATGCAGCGCAGGGCTCCTATAATTCACCCCTCCACTTT	CSARDAAQGSYNSPLHF
TRBV20-1	NA	NA	TRBJ2-3	TGCAGTGCTAGAGGAAGGAGTCCGGGCACAGATACGCAGTATTTT	CSARGRSPGTDTQYF
TRBV2	NA	NA	TRBJ2-5	TGTGCCAGCAGCTTAGCGGCGTTGCAAGAGACCCAGTACTTC	CASSLAALQETQYF
TRBV3-1	NA	many	TRBJ2-2	TGTGCCAGCAAGAGCGAGAACACCGGGGAGCTGTTTTTT	CASKSENTGELFF
TRBV18	NA	NA	TRBJ2-1	TGTGCCAGCTCACCGCCACTATTGAGAAATGAGCAGTTCTTC	CASSPPLLRNEQFF
TRBV28	TRBD2	many	TRBJ2-1	TGTGCCAGCAGTCCCGCTAGCGGGAGGGGACATGAGCAGTTCTTC	CASSPASGRGHEQFF
TRBV6-1	TRBD1	NA	TRBJ1-3	TGTGCCAGCAGTCTGGGACAGGGGTTTTGGAACACCATATATTTT	CASSLGQGFWNTIYF
TRBV7-8	NA	many	TRBJ2-5	TGTGCCAGCAGCTTAAGTGACAGGCGAGAGACCCAGTACTTC	CASSLSDRRETQYF
TRBV7-6	NA	many	TRBJ2-7	TGTGCCAGCAGTAGGGGCACCGGTCTTTACGAGCAGTACTTC	CASSRGTGLYEQYF
TRBV10-3	NA	once	TRBJ2-1	TGTGCCATCAGTGAGTCAAGGGGGCAGTTCTTC	CAISESRGQFF
TRBV7-2	NA	many	TRBJ2-2	TGTGCCAGCAGCTTAATACCTTTCACCGGGGAGCTGTTTTTT	CASSLIPFTGELFF
TRBV20-1	NA	few	TRBJ2-5	TGCAGTGCTAGAGATCCTAGACGCGAGACCCAGTACTTC	CSARDPRRETQYF
TRBV12-3/TRBV12-4	NA	many	TRBJ2-5	TGTGCCAGCAGTTCCGCCTACCAAGAGACCCAGTACTTC	CASSSAYQETQYF
TRBV7-8	NA	NA	TRBJ1-1	TGTGCCAGCAGCGCTCGCGTCGGGGGGCGAAGTTTGAACACTGAAGCTTTCTTT	CASSARVGGRSLNTEAFF